This paragraph covers one T cell receptor (beta chain) sequence. Its antigen remains unknown. The data are from a study of cytomegalovirus exposure and HLA in healthy donors. Study details: A previous analysis identified 100 million or so unique TCR beta sequences derived from 180 million or so T cells. General study results and limits: The authors considered a cluster of highly shared sequence variants likely to be a sequencing artifact. Cytomegalovirus-associated TCR beta chains were listed, numbering approximately 150. It was only CMV serostatus that was available as immune exposure information.

The PCR ran on 60 Vbeta and 13 Jbeta primers. Method: immunoSEQ multiplex PCR; TCRdb's copy keeps in-frame clones and lacks some. The table lists fewer than 250,000 clones, about 77% of them singletons. The sequencing sample was made of PBMCs. The TCR sequence derives from a man aged 25 to 40 in good health and CMV-seropositive.

The CDR3 region has the DNA TGTGCCACCAGCAGAGATCCCCCTAGCACAGATACGCAGTATTTT. Amino acid sequence: CATSRDPPSTDTQYF. This chain uses TRBV15 with TRBJ2-3; D gene uncertain. The V gene lost 0 bases and the J gene lost 0 bases, with 7 bases spanning the gap. Germline V lookup: CDR1 LNHNV, CDR2 YYDKDF (reference sequence). This CDR3 is 15 amino acids long. The full variable domain, completed using reference TRBV15 and TRBJ2-3, is DAMVIQNPRYQVTQFGKPVTLSCSQTLNHNVMYWYQQKSSQAPKLLFHYYDKDFNNEADTPDNFQSRRPNTSFCFLDIRSPGLGDTAMYLCATSRDPPSTDTQYFGPGTRLTVL.